This entry is about one TCR beta chain. Its specificity is not known. Germline V gene lookup returns CDR1 MNHNY and CDR2 SVGAGI (reference sequence). The CDR3 is 13 amino acids. Trimming cost V 4 bases and J 4 bases, with 9 bases left between them. The data belong to a study of graft-versus-host responses after intestinal transplantation. General study findings and limits: Early after transplant, HvG clones declined as circulating GvH clones peaked.

TCRdb keeps only in-frame clones here, not all; method: immunoSEQ multiplex PCR. Found here are around 9,300 clones, around nine tenths of them singletons; the top ten hold approximately 2.2%. The sample in question was PBMCs, obtained just over 42 days after intestinal transplant. The receptor's source is a human patient who received an intestinal transplant, so some T cells may come from the graft donor. This sequence joins TRBV6-6 and TRBJ2-3; D unresolved. The CDR3 sequence is CASSLPRADTQYF. The CDR3 region has the DNA TGTGCCAGCAGTTTACCAAGGGCAGATACGCAGTATTTT.